This T cell receptor beta chain was documented in a study of T cells after posttransplantation cyclophosphamide. Whole-study results and caveats: Recipient CMV seropositivity and CMV reactivation strongly tracked TRB clonality. Donor-recipient repertoire similarity was low at 1-2 months, rising over year one.

Busulfan-fludarabine conditioning, marrow transplant, and cyclophosphamide on days +3 and +4 were administered. Only in-frame clones appear in the TCRdb table, and some are missing; sequencing was by immunoSEQ multiplex PCR. This sample has about 6,800 clones, with about 92% found just once. This CDR3 is 15 amino acids long. The V gene's germline CDR1 is LGHNA and CDR2 YSLEER. J lost 4 bases, V lost 4 bases, and 5 bases had no gene match. As to this clone: The target antigen is unknown.

This clonotype was obtained from a male patient aged 60 to 75 who received an allogeneic stem cell transplant from a related donor and was CMV-positive. Some T cells may trace back to the graft donor. Material: CD8+ T cells sorted from blood, obtained after allogeneic stem cell transplant with posttransplant cyclophosphamide. V is TRBV4-3 and J is TRBJ2-7, with TRBD1 matching over 12 bases. CDR3 nucleotide sequence: TGCGCCAGCAGCCCGGGACAGGGGGCTTTATACGAGCAGTACTTC. It encodes CASSPGQGALYEQYF.